This T cell receptor beta chain was observed in a study of blood T cells in healthy people across ages. Next came a second PCR, run for about 6 to 12 cycles, which used a sample-barcoded 5' primer along with a J-beta primer mix. The study obtained at least 3 million CDR3-containing paired-end reads from every sample. One entry per CDR3 protein, called by TCRdb with MiXCR from the 5' RACE reads. The repertoire consists of hundreds of thousands of distinct CDR3 sequences, with approximately 26% occurring once and the leading ten covering under 4.5%. This clonotype was seen more than once but under ten times. The antigen is unknown. The study recruited healthy Caucasian donors from Russia who were aged roughly 6 to 95. In germline, CDR1 is LGHNA, CDR2 YSLEER. CDR3 length: 16 amino acids. With 4 bases removed from V and 0 bases from J, the gap between germline ends came to 14 bases. Study-level findings and limits: Estimates drawn from one million T cells were deemed to understate diversity.

Separately, the same data were catalogued under a study of T cells of mothers and their children. From that study: Mothers yielded over 8.5 million CDR3 reads, children around 3.3 million each.

Sequenced: blood. The clonotype comes from a boy aged 2 to 9 in good health. The V and J genes are TRBV4-3 and TRBJ2-3, with D unclear. CDR3 loop: CASSLGRVPSTDTQYF. The CDR3 coding sequence is TGCGCCAGCAGCCTCGGACGGGTCCCTAGCACAGATACGCAGTATTTT.